Below are 15 T cell receptor beta chains sequenced from a single sample in a study of Graves' ophthalmopathy and Graves' hyperthyroidism. For repertoire sequencing, the TCR beta CDR3 regions were amplified from RNA transcripts. RT-PCR with HTBI primers came first, then second-round multiplex PCR. TCRdb fed the multiplex PCR reads into MiXCR, producing one record per CDR3 protein. The sample lists 170,000 or so distinct CDR3 sequences, 35% to 45% occurring once. What was sequenced was peripheral blood. Receptors were obtained from a young man with Graves' ophthalmopathy.

This clonotype was seen just once. This chain links TRBV7-8 with TRBJ1-5; unclear D gene. Looked up from germline, CDR1 is SGHVS and CDR2 is FQNEAQ. The length of the CDR3 is 17 residues. Trimming pared 2 bases from V and 0 bases from J, leaving 14 bases between. CDR3 DNA: TGTGCCAGCAGCTTAATACCCCTCGACCTTAGCAATCAGCCCCAGCATTTT. It codes for CASSLIPLDLSNQPQHF. The full variable domain, rest sourced from reference TRBV7-8 and TRBJ1-5, is GAGVSQSPRYKVAKRGQDVALRCDPISGHVSLFWYQQALGQGPEFLTYFQNEAQLDKSGLPSDRFFAERPEGSVSTLKIQRTQQEDSAVYLCASSLIPLDLSNQPQHFGDGTRLSIL.

The chain has TRBV7-2 and TRBJ1-2; the D gene is possibly TRBD1 (6 bases). Germline loops: CDR1 SGHTA, CDR2 FQGNSA. Between the trimmed V and J ends, which lost 4 bases and 5 bases, there was a span of 17 bases. The CDR3 loop spans 15 amino acids. The chain's CDR3 is CASSSPNRVRYGYTF. CDR3 DNA: TGTGCCAGCAGCTCGCCTAACAGGGTGCGGTATGGCTACACCTTC.

The chain is built from TRBV30 and TRBJ1-1; TRBD1 matches at 7 bases. The CDR3 consists of 12 residues. Trimming removed 0 bases from V and 5 bases from J; junction bases left unmatched: 0. Germline loops: CDR1 GTSNPN, CDR2 SVGIG (reference sequence). Written as DNA, the CDR3 is TGTGCCTGGAGTGTACAGGGGACTGAAGCTTTCTTT. It encodes CAWSVQGTEAFF.

This clonotype was seen repeatedly, ten times or more. The chain couples TRBV24-1 to TRBJ1-5, with a possible D match to TRBD1 (5 bases). Per germline, CDR1 KGHDR and CDR2 SFDVKD. V gave up 5 bases and J gave up 3 bases, with 10 bases separating them. This CDR3 has 14 residues. The CDR3 region is CATSAPGNNQPQHF. For the CDR3, the DNA is TGTGCCACCAGTGCCCCAGGGAACAATCAGCCCCAGCATTTT.

This chain connects TRBV6-1 to TRBJ2-2, with 8 bases aligning to TRBD2. This CDR3 has 14 residues. Germline CDR1 MNHNS, CDR2 SASEGT. Trimming at V came to 10 bases and at J to 3 bases, leaving 7 bases not matched to a gene. The CDR3: CATKEAGDTGELFF. DNA of the CDR3: TGTGCCACGAAAGAAGCGGGAGACACCGGGGAGCTGTTTTTT.

This clonotype occurred many times. The rearrangement joins TRBV7-2 to TRBJ2-2, with 8 bases matching TRBD2. This CDR3 region has 15 residues. Looked up from germline, CDR1 is SGHTA and CDR2 is FQGNSA. Trimming took 1 base from V and 5 from J; bases not matched to a gene: 3. The CDR3 DNA is TGTGCCAGCAGCTTAGTCGCTAGCGGGACCGGGGAGCTGTTTTTT. Protein: CASSLVASGTGELFF.

This clonotype was found many times. A clone one base away is much larger, so this may be a read error. The V and J genes are TRBV6-5 and TRBJ2-7, with D uncertain. CDR3 length: 13 amino acids. The germline V gene has CDR1 MNHEY and CDR2 SVGAGI. The DNA for the CDR3 is TGTGTCAGCAGTTCTCGGGCCCTCCTAGAGCAGTACTTC. It is translated as CVSSSRALLEQYF.

This sequence joins TRBV12-3 or TRBV12-4 and TRBJ1-5; 11 bases agree with TRBD1. J gave up 7 bases and V 3 bases, and 5 bases lay outside the gene matches. This CDR3 contains 15 residues. CDR3 in amino acids: CASSLGQGGGQPQHF. The DNA of the CDR3 is TGTGCCAGCAGTTTGGGACAGGGGGGTGGGCAGCCCCAGCATTTT.

This clonotype was detected many times. The V gene is TRBV6-2 or TRBV6-3, the J gene TRBJ2-2; D gene uncertain. The CDR3 contains 14 residues. Germline lookup yields CDR1 MNHEY and CDR2 SVGEGT. The V end was cut by 10 bases, the J end by 3 bases, with 15 bases between. The CDR3 nucleotides read TGTGCCACCCGGCTCTACACGGACACCGGGGAGCTGTTTTTT. It yields the protein CATRLYTDTGELFF.

This sequence joins TRBV15 and TRBJ1-2, with 8 bases lining up with TRBD1. The ends lost 0 bases at V and 0 bases at J; junction bases unmatched: 6. Germline values: CDR1 LNHNV, CDR2 YYDKDF (reference sequence). The CDR3 extends over 17 amino acids. The CDR3 spells CATSRELGTGPNYGYTF. The CDR3 nucleotides read TGTGCCACCAGCAGAGAGCTCGGGACAGGCCCTAACTATGGCTACACCTTC. Filled out from reference TRBV15 and TRBJ1-2, the complete variable domain reads DAMVIQNPRYQVTQFGKPVTLSCSQTLNHNVMYWYQQKSSQAPKLLFHYYDKDFNNEADTPDNFQSRRPNTSFCFLDIRSPGLGDTAMYLCATSRELGTGPNYGYTFGSGTRLTVV.

This clonotype was recorded many times. This chain uses TRBV20-1 with TRBJ1-2; a possible D gene is TRBD1 (5 bases). CDR1 and CDR2 from the germline V gene are DFQATT and SNEGSKA (reference sequence). Deletions cut 3 bases from V and 7 bases from J, with 12 bases between. The CDR3 covers 12 residues. CDR3 coding DNA: TGCAGTGCTAGGATGGGGGAAAGTGGCTACACCTTC. This sequence encodes CSARMGESGYTF.

This clonotype has ten or more counts. The chain recombines TRBV5-1 with TRBJ1-1, with TRBD1 as a possible D gene (6 bases). CDR3 length: 15 residues. Germline CDR1 reads SGHRS; CDR2 reads YFSETQ. The germline V and J ends were trimmed by 0 bases and 2 bases, with 11 bases remaining between them. The CDR3 region has the DNA TGCGCCAGCAGCTTGGAGGGGGGGGGAAACACTGAAGCTTTCTTT. As protein: CASSLEGGGNTEAFF. Full variable domain (missing parts from reference TRBV5-1 and TRBJ1-1): KAGVTQTPRYLIKTRGQQVTLSCSPISGHRSVSWYQQTPGQGLQFLFEYFSETQRNKGNFPGRFSGRQFSNSRSEMNVSTLELGDSALYLCASSLEGGGNTEAFFGQGTRLTVV.

This sequence joins TRBV7-9 and TRBJ2-5; weak D call: TRBD1 (7 bases). Trimming pared 5 bases from V and 5 bases from J, leaving 15 bases between. CDR1 is SEHNR and CDR2 is FQNEAQ in the germline V gene (reference sequence). The CDR3 runs 14 residues. The CDR3 protein is CASSTGQSGETQYF. CDR3 DNA: TGTGCCAGCAGCACGGGACAGAGCGGGGAGACCCAGTACTTC.

The chain is built from TRBV7-2 and TRBJ1-6; no clear D. With 4 bases removed from V and 7 bases from J, the gap between germline ends came to 23 bases. There are 18 residues in the CDR3. The germline gives CDR1 SGHTA, CDR2 FQGNSA. CDR3 DNA sequence: TGTGCCAGCAGCTCTACCTTCGGGAGGGATCTACTGAATTCACCCCTCCACTTT. This sequence encodes CASSSTFGRDLLNSPLHF.

This chain connects TRBV29-1 to TRBJ1-1; TRBD1 agrees at 10 bases. The CDR3 contains 14 residues. Germline CDR1 SQVTM, CDR2 ANQGSEA. J gave up 7 bases and V 0 bases, and 5 bases lay outside the gene matches. For the CDR3, the DNA is TGCAGCGTTGAAGACCCGGACAGGGGGAATGAAGCTTTCTTT. Translating it yields CSVEDPDRGNEAFF.